This T cell receptor beta chain derives from a study of regulatory T cells in long-lasting Graves disease. This clonotype was detected many times. Antigen specificity is unknown. The sample's time point: newly diagnosed GD, antithyroid drugs for less than 3 months. Construction of the TCR library relied on RNA isolated from PBMCs. General study findings and limits: Samples came from peripheral blood alone, without thyroid tissue. A reduction in accuracy may have resulted from the small sample size.

The germline V gene has CDR1 DFQATT and CDR2 SNEGSKA (reference sequence). With 3 bases clipped from V and 1 base from J, the junction kept 5 bases outside the gene matches. There are 14 residues in the CDR3. Construction of TCR beta libraries relied on iRepertoire HTBI primers and on Arm-PCR targeting CDR3 regions. TCRdb ran MiXCR on the multiplex PCR reads and lists one entry per CDR3 protein. This sample has approximately 400,000 distinct CDR3 sequences, with 14% to 15% found just once. This same sample was also part of a study on T cells in Graves' hyperthyroidism and ophthalmopathy.

This TCR was sampled from a woman aged 25 to 45 with Graves disease. The input for sequencing was peripheral blood mononuclear cells (PBMCs), taken at new diagnosis, from a patient treated with antithyroid drugs. The chain uses TRBV20-1 and TRBJ1-1; 7 bases match TRBD1. The CDR3 loop reads CSARAGGANTEAFF. Written as DNA, the CDR3 is TGCAGTGCTAGGGCAGGGGGAGCGAACACTGAAGCTTTCTTT.